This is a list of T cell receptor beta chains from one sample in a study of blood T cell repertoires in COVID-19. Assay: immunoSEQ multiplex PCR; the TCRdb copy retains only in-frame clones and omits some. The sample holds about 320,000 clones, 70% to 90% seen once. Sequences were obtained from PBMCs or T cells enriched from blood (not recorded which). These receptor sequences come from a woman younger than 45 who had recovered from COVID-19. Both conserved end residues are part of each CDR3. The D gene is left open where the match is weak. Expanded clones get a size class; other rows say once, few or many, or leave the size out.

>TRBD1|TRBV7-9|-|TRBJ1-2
CASSEGQVYGYTF
TGTGCCAGCAGCGAAGGACAGGTCTATGGCTACACCTTC
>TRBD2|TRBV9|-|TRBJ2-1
CASSVALAGGGEQFF
TGTGCCAGCAGCGTAGCCCTAGCGGGGGGAGGTGAGCAGTTCTTC
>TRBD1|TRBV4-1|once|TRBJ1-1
CASSHGTGGIVSTEAFF
TGCGCCAGCAGCCATGGGACAGGGGGCATCGTCAGCACTGAAGCTTTCTTT
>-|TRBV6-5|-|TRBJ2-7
CASRLEIRSHEQYF
TGTGCCAGCAGACTGGAGATCCGGTCCCACGAGCAGTACTTC
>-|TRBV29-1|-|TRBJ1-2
CSPPSGNYGYTF
TGCAGCCCCCCCTCCGGGAACTATGGCTACACCTTC
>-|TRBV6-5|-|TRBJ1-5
CASSFRVSNQPQHF
TGTGCCAGCAGTTTCCGAGTTAGCAATCAGCCCCAGCATTTT
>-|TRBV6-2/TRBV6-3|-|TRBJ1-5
CASSYAAVWNQPQHF
TGTGCCAGCAGTTACGCGGCAGTCTGGAATCAGCCCCAGCATTTT
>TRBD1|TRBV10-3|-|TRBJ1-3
CAISEFEGASGNTIYF
TGTGCCATCAGTGAGTTTGAGGGGGCCTCTGGAAACACCATATATTTT
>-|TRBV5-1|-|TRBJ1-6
CASSTGPGDSPLHF
TGCGCCAGCAGCACGGGCCCAGGGGATTCACCCCTCCACTTT
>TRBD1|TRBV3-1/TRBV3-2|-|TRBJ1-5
CASSLTGTGGNQPQHF
TGTGCCAGCAGCCTTACCGGGACAGGGGGCAATCAGCCCCAGCATTTT
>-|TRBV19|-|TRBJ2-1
CASSIQGGLYNEQFF
TGTGCCAGTAGTATTCAGGGGGGCCTTTACAATGAGCAGTTCTTC
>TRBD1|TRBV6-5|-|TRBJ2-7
CASSSTGSSYEQYF
TGTGCCAGCAGTTCGACAGGGAGCTCCTACGAGCAGTACTTC
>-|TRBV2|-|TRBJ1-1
CASPDRSTEAFF
TGTGCCAGCCCCGACAGGTCCACTGAAGCTTTCTTT
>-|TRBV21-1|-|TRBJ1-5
CASSTGTGGDQPQHF
TGTGCCAGCAGCACCGGGACAGGGGGCGATCAGCCCCAGCATTTT
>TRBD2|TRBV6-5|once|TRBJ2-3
CASSYSGGVTPNTQYF
TGTGCCAGCAGTTACTCGGGGGGGGTAACCCCGAATACGCAGTATTTT
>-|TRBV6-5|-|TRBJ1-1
CASSYSFTGGTEAFF
TGTGCCAGCAGTTACTCGTTCACCGGGGGCACTGAAGCTTTCTTT
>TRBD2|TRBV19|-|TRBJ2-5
CASKGSSGVQETQYF
TGTGCCAGTAAAGGATCGAGCGGGGTCCAAGAGACCCAGTACTTC
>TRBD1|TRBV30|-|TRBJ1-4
CASTDRGQEKLFF
TGTGCCTCCACGGACAGGGGACAAGAAAAACTGTTTTTT
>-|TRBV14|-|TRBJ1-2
CASSQVGSWYGYTF
TGTGCCAGCAGCCAAGTGGGCTCTTGGTATGGCTACACCTTC
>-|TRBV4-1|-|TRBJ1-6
CASSQESSYNSPLHF
TGCGCCAGCAGCCAAGAATCCAGCTATAATTCACCCCTCCACTTT
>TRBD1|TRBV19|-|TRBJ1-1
CASSFRTGANTEAFF
TGTGCCAGTAGTTTCCGGACAGGGGCGAACACTGAAGCTTTCTTT
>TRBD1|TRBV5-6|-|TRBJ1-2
CASSWDRLDGYTF
TGTGCCAGCAGCTGGGACAGGTTGGATGGCTACACCTTC
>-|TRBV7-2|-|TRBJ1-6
CASSLGAVNSPLHF
TGTGCCAGCAGCTTAGGGGCAGTAAATTCACCCCTCCACTTT
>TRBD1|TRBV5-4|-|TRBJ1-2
CASGKQGARGYTF
TGTGCCAGCGGTAAACAGGGGGCGAGAGGCTACACCTTC
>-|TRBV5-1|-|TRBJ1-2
CASSLTGYSGYTF
TGCGCCAGCAGCTTGACAGGGTACAGTGGCTACACCTTC
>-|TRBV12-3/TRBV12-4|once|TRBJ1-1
CASSHSGNTEAFF
TGTGCCAGCAGCCACTCAGGGAACACTGAAGCTTTCTTT
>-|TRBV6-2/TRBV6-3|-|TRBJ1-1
CASSVVFTDDTEAFF
TGTGCCAGCAGTGTAGTATTTACAGATGACACTGAAGCTTTCTTT
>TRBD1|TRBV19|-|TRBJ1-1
CASIPLPRQGEGDTEAFF
TGTGCCAGTATCCCCCTCCCGAGACAGGGGGAAGGGGACACTGAAGCTTTCTTT
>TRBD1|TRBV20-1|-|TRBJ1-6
CSASSFKEGASSPLHF
TGCAGTGCTAGTTCTTTCAAGGAGGGGGCGAGCTCACCCCTCCACTTT
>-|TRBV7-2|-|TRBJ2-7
CASSLAATSYEQYF
TGTGCCAGCAGCTTAGCGGCCACCTCCTACGAGCAGTACTTC
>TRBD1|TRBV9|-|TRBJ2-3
CASRDGDRPDTQYF
TGTGCCAGCAGGGATGGGGACAGACCAGATACGCAGTATTTT
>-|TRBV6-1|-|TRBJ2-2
CASSEGSPGGPGELFF
TGTGCCAGCAGTGAAGGAAGCCCAGGGGGGCCCGGGGAGCTGTTTTTT
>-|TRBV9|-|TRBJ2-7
CASSGGSSYEQYF
TGTGCCAGCAGCGGCGGGTCTTCCTACGAGCAGTACTTC
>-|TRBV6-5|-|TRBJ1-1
CASSYSSGRAEAFF
TGTGCCAGCAGTTACTCGTCAGGGCGTGCTGAAGCTTTCTTT
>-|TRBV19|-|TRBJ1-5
CASSPEPRLQPQHF
TGTGCCAGTAGTCCGGAACCCAGACTTCAGCCCCAGCATTTT
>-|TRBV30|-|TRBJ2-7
CAWSRTILPEQYF
TGTGCCTGGAGTCGGACAATTTTACCAGAGCAGTACTTC
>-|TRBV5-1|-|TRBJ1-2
CASSLGTLKDYGYTF
TGCGCCAGCAGCTTGGGGACACTTAAGGACTATGGCTACACCTTC
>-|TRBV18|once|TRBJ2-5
CASSPLRSQETQYF
TGTGCCAGCTCACCATTGAGATCCCAAGAGACCCAGTACTTC
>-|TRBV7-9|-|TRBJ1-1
CASSPKDRLNTEAFF
TGTGCCAGCAGCCCCAAGGACAGACTGAACACTGAAGCTTTCTTT
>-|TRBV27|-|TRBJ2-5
CASSFSGWETQYF
TGTGCCAGCAGTTTTTCAGGTTGGGAGACCCAGTACTTC
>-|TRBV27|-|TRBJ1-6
CASSFPPLGAGRGNSPLHF
TGTGCCAGCAGTTTTCCCCCGCTGGGTGCGGGACGGGGGAATTCACCCCTCCACTTT
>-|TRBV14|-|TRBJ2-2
CASSQSHRAGELFF
TGTGCCAGCAGCCAATCACACCGGGCCGGGGAGCTGTTTTTT
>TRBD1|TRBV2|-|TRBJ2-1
CASGETGPSYNEQFF
TGTGCCAGCGGGGAGACAGGGCCGTCCTACAATGAGCAGTTCTTC
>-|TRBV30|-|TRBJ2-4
CAWTAGVAKNIQYF
TGTGCCTGGACCGCAGGGGTAGCCAAAAACATTCAGTACTTC
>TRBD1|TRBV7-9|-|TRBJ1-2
CASGQDSF
TGTGCCAGCGGACAGGACTCCTTC
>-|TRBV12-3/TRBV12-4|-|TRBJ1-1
CASSPGADTEAFF
TGTGCCAGCAGCCCTGGGGCGGACACTGAAGCTTTCTTT
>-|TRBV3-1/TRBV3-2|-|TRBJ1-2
CATMGTIGYTF
TGTGCCACCATGGGGACTATCGGCTACACCTTC
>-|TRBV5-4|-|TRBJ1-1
CASRNRMNTEAFF
TGTGCCAGCAGAAATAGAATGAACACTGAAGCTTTCTTT
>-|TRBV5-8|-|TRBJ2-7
CASSLRLDGITYEQYF
TGTGCCAGCAGCTTGAGACTAGACGGGATAACCTACGAGCAGTACTTC
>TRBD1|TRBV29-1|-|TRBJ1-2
CSVPGQGLYGYTF
TGCAGCGTTCCTGGACAGGGGCTCTATGGCTACACCTTC
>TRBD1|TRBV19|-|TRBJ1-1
CASGTGANTEAFF
TGTGCCAGCGGAACAGGGGCGAACACTGAAGCTTTCTTT
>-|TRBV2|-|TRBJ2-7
CASSEQVTSSYEQYF
TGTGCCAGCAGTGAACAGGTTACGAGCTCCTACGAGCAGTACTTC
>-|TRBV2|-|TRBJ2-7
CASSQGPGGEQYF
TGTGCCAGCAGTCAAGGCCCGGGTGGGGAGCAGTACTTC
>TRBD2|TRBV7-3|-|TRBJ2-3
CASSSQTSGGPERNTQYF
TGTGCCAGCAGCTCCCAGACTAGCGGGGGGCCCGAGAGGAATACGCAGTATTTT
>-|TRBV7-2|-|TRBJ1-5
CASSLMGSFSNQPQHF
TGTGCCAGCAGCTTAATGGGGAGCTTTAGCAATCAGCCCCAGCATTTT
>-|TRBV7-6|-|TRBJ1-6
CASSLVSGRSSPLHF
TGTGCCAGCAGCTTAGTCTCAGGGCGAAGTTCACCCCTCCACTTT
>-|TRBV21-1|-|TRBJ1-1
CASSQQGLLEAFF
TGTGCCAGCAGTCAACAGGGCCTCCTTGAAGCTTTCTTT